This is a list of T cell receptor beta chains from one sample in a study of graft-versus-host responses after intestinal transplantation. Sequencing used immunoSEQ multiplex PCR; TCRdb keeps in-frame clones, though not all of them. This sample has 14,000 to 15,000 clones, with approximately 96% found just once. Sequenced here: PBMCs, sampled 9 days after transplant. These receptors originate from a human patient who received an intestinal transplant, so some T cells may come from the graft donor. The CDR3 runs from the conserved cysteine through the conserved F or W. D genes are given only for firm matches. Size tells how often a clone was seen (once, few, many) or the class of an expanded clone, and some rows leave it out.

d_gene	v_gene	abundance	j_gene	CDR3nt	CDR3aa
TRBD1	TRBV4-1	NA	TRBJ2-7	TGCGCCAGCAGCCTCGGGACAGGGGCCGTCTACGAGCAGTACTTC	CASSLGTGAVYEQYF
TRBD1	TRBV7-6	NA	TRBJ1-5	TGTGCCAGCAGCCCTGGACAGGGAGGATCATATAGCAATCAGCCCCAGCATTTT	CASSPGQGGSYSNQPQHF
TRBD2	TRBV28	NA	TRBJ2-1	TGTGCCAGCAGTTTATCCACAACTAGCGGGAGGGCCAATGGGCAGTTCTTC	CASSLSTTSGRANGQFF
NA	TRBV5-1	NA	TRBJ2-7	TGCGCCAGCAGCTTAGGTGGCTACGAGCAGTACTTC	CASSLGGYEQYF
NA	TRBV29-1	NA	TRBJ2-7	TGCAGCGTTGAGGCCAAAATCCAAATTAGAACCAGCTCCTACGAGCAGTACTTC	CSVEAKIQIRTSSYEQYF
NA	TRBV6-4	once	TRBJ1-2	TGTGCCAGCAGTGACAACTCCTATGGCTACACCTTC	CASSDNSYGYTF
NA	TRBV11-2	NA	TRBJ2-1	TGTGCCAGCAGCTTAGGAGGAACTAATGAGCAGTTCTTC	CASSLGGTNEQFF
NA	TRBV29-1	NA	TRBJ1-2	TGCAGCGTTGAAGACAACTATGGCTACACCTTC	CSVEDNYGYTF
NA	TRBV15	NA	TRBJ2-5	TGTGCCACCAGCAGAGACCAATTGGCGGCAGAGGGGACCCAGTACTTC	CATSRDQLAAEGTQYF
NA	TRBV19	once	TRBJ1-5	TGTGCCAGTATCCCCGGACCTCAGACGGGCCAAGGGCCCCAGCATTTT	CASIPGPQTGQGPQHF
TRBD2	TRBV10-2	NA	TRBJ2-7	TGCGCCAGCAGTTCCGGGACTAGCGGTCCCTACGAGCAGTACTTC	CASSSGTSGPYEQYF
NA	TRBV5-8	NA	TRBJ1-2	TGTGCCAGCAAGGGCGCTAACTATGGCTACACCTTC	CASKGANYGYTF
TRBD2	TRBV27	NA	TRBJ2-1	TGTGCCAGCAGTTTATTGCGGGAGGGCCTAAGCCACAATGAGCAGTTCTTC	CASSLLREGLSHNEQFF
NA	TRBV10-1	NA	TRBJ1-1	TGCGCCAGCAGTCCGGGCCTCAAGTTGAACACTGAAGCTTTCTTT	CASSPGLKLNTEAFF
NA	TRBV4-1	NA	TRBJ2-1	TGCGCCAGCAGCCAAGCCCCAGGGGCCTACAATGAGCAGTTCTTC	CASSQAPGAYNEQFF